This T cell receptor beta chain was found in a study of blood T cell repertoires in COVID-19. Assay: immunoSEQ multiplex PCR; the TCRdb copy retains only in-frame clones and omits some. The table has almost 95,000 clones, roughly 72% seen once. Germline loops: CDR1 PRHDT, CDR2 FYEKMQ (reference sequence). With 2 bases clipped from V and 4 bases from J, the junction kept 2 bases outside the gene matches. The CDR3 has 15 residues. Sequenced material: peripheral blood. The TCR comes from a woman aged 55-69 years in a cohort sampled during active or convalescent COVID-19. V and J are TRBV13 and TRBJ2-3; TRBD1 matches at 11 bases. The CDR3 coding sequence is TGTGCCAGCAGCTTAAGGACAGGGGGCGCAGATACGCAGTATTTT. It translates to CASSLRTGGADTQYF.